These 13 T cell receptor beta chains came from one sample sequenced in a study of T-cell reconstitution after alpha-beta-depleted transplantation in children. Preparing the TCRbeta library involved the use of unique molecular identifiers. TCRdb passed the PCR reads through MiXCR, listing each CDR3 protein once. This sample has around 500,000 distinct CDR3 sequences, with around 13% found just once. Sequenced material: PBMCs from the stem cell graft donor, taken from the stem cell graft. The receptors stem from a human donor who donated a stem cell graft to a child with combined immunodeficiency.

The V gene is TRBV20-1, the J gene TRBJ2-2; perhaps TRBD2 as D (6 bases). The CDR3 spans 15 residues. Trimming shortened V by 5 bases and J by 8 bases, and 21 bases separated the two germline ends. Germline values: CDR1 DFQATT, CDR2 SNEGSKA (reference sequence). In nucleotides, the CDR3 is TGCAGTGCTTACAGTCGCCGGGAGCTTAGGGGGGAGCTGTTTTTT. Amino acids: CSAYSRRELRGELFF.

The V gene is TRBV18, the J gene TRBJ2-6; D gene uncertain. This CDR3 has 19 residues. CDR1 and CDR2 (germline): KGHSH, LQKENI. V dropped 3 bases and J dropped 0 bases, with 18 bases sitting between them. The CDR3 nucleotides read TGTGCCAGCTCACCCTTCGATATCGCAGTCTACTCTGGGGCCAACGTCCTGACTTTC. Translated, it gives CASSPFDIAVYSGANVLTF. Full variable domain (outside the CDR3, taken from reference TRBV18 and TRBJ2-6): NAGVMQNPRHLVRRRGQEARLRCSPMKGHSHVYWYRQLPEEGLKFMVYLQKENIIDESGMPKERFSAEFPKEGPSILRIQQVVRGDSAAYFCASSPFDIAVYSGANVLTFGAGSRLTVL.

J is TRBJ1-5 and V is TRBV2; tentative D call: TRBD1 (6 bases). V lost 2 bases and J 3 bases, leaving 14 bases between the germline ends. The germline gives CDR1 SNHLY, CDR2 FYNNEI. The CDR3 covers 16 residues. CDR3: CASSERARGDNQPQHF. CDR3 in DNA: TGTGCCAGCAGTGAAAGGGCAAGGGGGGACAATCAGCCCCAGCATTTT.

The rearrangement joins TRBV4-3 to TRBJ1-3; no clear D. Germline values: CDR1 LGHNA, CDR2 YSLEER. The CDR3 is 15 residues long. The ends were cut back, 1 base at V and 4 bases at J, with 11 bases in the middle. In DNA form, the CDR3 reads TGCGCCAGCAGCCAAGGAGGCCGGCGCGGAAACACCATATATTTT. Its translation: CASSQGGRRGNTIYF.

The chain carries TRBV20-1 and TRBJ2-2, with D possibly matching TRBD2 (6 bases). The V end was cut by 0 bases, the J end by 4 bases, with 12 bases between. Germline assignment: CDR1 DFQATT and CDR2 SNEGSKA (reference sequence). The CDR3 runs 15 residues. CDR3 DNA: TGCAGTGCTAGAGATGGCGGGGACGGCACCGGGGAGCTGTTTTTT. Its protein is CSARDGGDGTGELFF.

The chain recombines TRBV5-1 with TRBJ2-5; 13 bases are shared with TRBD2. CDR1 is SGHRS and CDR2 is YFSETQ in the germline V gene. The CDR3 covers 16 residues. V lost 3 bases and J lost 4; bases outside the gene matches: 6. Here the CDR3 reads CASSSRTSGSGETQYF. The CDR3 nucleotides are TGCGCCAGCAGCTCAAGGACTAGCGGGAGCGGAGAGACCCAGTACTTC.

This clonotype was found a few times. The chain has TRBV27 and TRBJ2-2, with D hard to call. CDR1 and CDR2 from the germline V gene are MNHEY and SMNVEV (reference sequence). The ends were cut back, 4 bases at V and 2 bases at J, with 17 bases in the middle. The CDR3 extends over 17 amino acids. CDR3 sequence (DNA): TGTGCCAGCAGTTCGGTACGACTGAGCCCCAACACCGGGGAGCTGTTTTTT. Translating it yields CASSSVRLSPNTGELFF.

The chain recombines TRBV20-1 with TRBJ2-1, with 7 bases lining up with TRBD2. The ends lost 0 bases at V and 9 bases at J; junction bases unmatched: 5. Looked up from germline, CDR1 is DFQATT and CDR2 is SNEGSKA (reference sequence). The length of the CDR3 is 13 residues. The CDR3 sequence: CSAREGGPGEQFF. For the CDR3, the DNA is TGCAGTGCTAGAGAGGGAGGGCCGGGTGAGCAGTTCTTC.

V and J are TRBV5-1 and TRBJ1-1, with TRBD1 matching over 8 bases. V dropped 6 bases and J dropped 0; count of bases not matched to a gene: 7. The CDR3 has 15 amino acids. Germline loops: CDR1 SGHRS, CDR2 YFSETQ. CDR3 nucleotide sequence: TGCGCCAGCAAGGGGACAGGATTTATGAACACTGAAGCTTTCTTT. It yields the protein CASKGTGFMNTEAFF.

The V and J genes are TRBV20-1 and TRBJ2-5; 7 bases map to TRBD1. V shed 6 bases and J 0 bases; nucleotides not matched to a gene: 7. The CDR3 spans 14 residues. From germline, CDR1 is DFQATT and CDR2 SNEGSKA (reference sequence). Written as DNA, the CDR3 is TGCAGTGCGACCGGGACAGCGTACCAAGAGACCCAGTACTTC. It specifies CSATGTAYQETQYF.

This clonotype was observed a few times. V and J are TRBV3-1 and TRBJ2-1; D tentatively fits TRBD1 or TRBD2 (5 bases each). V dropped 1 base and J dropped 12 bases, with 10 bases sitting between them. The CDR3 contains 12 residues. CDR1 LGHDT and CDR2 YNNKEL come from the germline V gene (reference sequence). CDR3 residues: CASSQGGWRQFF. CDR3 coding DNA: TGTGCCAGCAGCCAAGGGGGGTGGCGGCAGTTCTTC.

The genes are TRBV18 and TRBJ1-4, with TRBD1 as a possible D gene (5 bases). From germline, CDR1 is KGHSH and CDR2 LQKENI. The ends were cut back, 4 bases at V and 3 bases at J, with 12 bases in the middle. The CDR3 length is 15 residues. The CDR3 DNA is TGTGCCAGCTCACGAACAGGCTCCGCTAATGAAAAACTGTTTTTT. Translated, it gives CASSRTGSANEKLFF.

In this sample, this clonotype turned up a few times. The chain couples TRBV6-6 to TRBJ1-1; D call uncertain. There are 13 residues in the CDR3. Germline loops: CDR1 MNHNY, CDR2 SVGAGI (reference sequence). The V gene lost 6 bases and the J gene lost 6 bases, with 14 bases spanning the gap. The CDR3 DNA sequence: TGTGCCAGCAGCCCACCGGGGTTACCTGAAGCTTTCTTT. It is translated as CASSPPGLPEAFF.